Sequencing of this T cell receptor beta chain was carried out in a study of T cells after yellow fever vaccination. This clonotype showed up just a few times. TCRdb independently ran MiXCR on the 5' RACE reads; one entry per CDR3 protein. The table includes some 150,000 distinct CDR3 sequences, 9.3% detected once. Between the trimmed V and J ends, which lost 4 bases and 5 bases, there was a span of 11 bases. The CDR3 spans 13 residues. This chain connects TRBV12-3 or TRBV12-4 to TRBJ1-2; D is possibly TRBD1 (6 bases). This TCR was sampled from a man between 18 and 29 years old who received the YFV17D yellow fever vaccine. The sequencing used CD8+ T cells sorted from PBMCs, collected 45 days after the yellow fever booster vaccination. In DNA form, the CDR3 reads TGTGCCAGCAGTTGGGAGACAGGTTATGGCTACACCTTC. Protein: CASSWETGYGYTF.